The sequence of this TCR beta chain was determined in a study of T cells after yellow fever vaccination. In TCRdb, the 5' RACE reads were re-called with MiXCR into one record per CDR3 protein. Here the sample spans about 53,000 distinct CDR3 sequences, approximately 5.5% being singletons. V lost 6 bases, J lost 4 bases, and 6 bases stayed unmatched. The V gene's germline CDR1 is MNHEY and CDR2 SVGEGT. There are 15 residues in the CDR3. General study findings and limits: Almost every vaccine-responding clonotype was undetectable in sorted memory subsets on day 0. Only a small proportion of the clonotypes turned up in both the CD4 and the CD8 compartments, likely arising from convergent recombination. Most primary-vaccination clones reappeared after the booster (less than 98% CD4, more than 70% CD8).

The material was PBMCs, either bulk or a sorted T-cell subset (CD4+, CD8+, memory, or dextramer-sorted; not recorded which), obtained on the day of the yellow fever booster vaccination. The V call is TRBV6-2 or TRBV6-3, the J call TRBJ2-1, with 10 bases fitting TRBD2. The sequence derives from a man in his late teens or twenties who received the YFV17D yellow fever vaccine. CDR3 nucleotides: TGTGCCAGCAGCGCAACTAGCGGGGCTTACAATGAGCAGTTCTTC. Its protein is CASSATSGAYNEQFF.